This T cell receptor (beta chain) comes out of a study of T cells after posttransplantation cyclophosphamide. Study-wide results and caveats: Blood and skin or GI T cell repertoires showed limited TRB overlap. Recipient CMV seropositivity and CMV reactivation strongly tracked TRB clonality. Donor CD8+ memory clones often dominated recipient blood repertoires at later times.

TCRdb's table, derived via immunoSEQ multiplex PCR, lists solely in-frame clones and lacks some. The sample includes fewer than 7,500 clones, none of them occurring once. This clone was seen ten or more times. The target antigen is unknown. The J segment lost 2 bases and the V segment lost 6 bases, leaving 5 bases of the junction unmatched. The CDR3 consists of 14 residues. CDR1 is SGHAT, CDR2 FQDESV, per germline (reference sequence). Treatment was busulfan-fludarabine conditioning, a marrow graft, and cyclophosphamide on days +3 and +4. The material sequenced was PBMCs, taken after allogeneic stem cell transplant with posttransplant cyclophosphamide. The TCR sequence derives from a female patient aged 50-59 years who received an allogeneic stem cell transplant from an unrelated donor, was CMV-positive, and had acute GVHD only. A share of the T cells may be of graft donor origin. The chain joins TRBV11-1 to TRBJ2-3; TRBD2 matches 7 bases. CDR3 in DNA: TGTGCCAGCAGAATAGCGGGCATCACAGATACGCAGTATTTT. It is translated as CASRIAGITDTQYF. The whole variable domain, remainder taken from reference TRBV11-1 and TRBJ2-3, is EAEVAQSPRYKITEKSQAVAFWCDPISGHATLYWYRQILGQGPELLVQFQDESVVDDSQLPKDRFSAERLKGVDSTLKIQPAELGDSAMYLCASRIAGITDTQYFGPGTRLTVL.